This TCR beta chain is drawn from a study of tumor and adjacent non-tumor tissue in lung cancer. Remarks on this clonotype: The conserved phenylalanine or tryptophan normally closing the CDR3 is absent here, so this likely arose from a read error.

A modified ARM-PCR protocol with three rounds of nested PCR amplified TCRbeta. TCRdb called the multiplex PCR reads again in MiXCR, with one record for every CDR3 protein. The sample lists 120,000 or so distinct CDR3 sequences; about 66% were seen once. The CDR3 runs to 18 residues. From germline, CDR1 is MDHEN and CDR2 SYDVKM. Trimming removed 4 bases from V and 0 bases from J, with 19 bases in between. The template was RNA from unsorted bulk tissue. This rearrangement joins TRBV28 to TRBJ2-1; possibly TRBD2 for D (5 bases). Sequencing was performed on lung tumor tissue. The origin of this receptor is a man aged 30 to 39 with non-small cell lung cancer. The DNA of the CDR3 is TGTGCCAGCAGTTCCACCATAGCGAAGAAGAGCTCCTACAATGAGCAGTTCGTC. This gives the protein CASSSTIAKKSSYNEQFV.